This T cell receptor (beta chain) was recovered during a study of blood T cell repertoires in COVID-19. Study in general: Some COVID-19 samples were acute and others convalescent; all came from the United States, Italy and Spain. PBMCs, B-cell-depleted T cells, or T cells were the source of the cDNA or gDNA that made up the material.

This CDR3 spans 14 amino acids. Germline-derived CDR1 and CDR2 are SNHLY and FYNNEI. V was clipped by 6 bases and J by 0 bases; unmatched bases: 1. Methods used by the authors: Amplification of reference gene primers provided the estimated nucleated cell counts. TCRdb's table, derived via immunoSEQ multiplex PCR, lists solely in-frame clones and lacks some. From that table come the V and J calls and clone size; the DNA was used to work out D and trimming. The table shows 200,000 to 250,000 clones, with 65% to 85% occurring only once. Ages ranged from about 18 to 100 years, with residence in more than 20 US areas.

The rearrangement uses TRBV2 and TRBJ2-2, with TRBD2 identical over 7 bases. Specimen: PBMCs or T cells enriched from blood (not recorded which). The TCR was taken from a man under 40 with acute COVID-19. CDR3 nucleotide sequence: TGTGCCAGCAGGGGGAGGGCGAACACCGGGGAGCTGTTTTTT. This sequence encodes CASRGRANTGELFF.